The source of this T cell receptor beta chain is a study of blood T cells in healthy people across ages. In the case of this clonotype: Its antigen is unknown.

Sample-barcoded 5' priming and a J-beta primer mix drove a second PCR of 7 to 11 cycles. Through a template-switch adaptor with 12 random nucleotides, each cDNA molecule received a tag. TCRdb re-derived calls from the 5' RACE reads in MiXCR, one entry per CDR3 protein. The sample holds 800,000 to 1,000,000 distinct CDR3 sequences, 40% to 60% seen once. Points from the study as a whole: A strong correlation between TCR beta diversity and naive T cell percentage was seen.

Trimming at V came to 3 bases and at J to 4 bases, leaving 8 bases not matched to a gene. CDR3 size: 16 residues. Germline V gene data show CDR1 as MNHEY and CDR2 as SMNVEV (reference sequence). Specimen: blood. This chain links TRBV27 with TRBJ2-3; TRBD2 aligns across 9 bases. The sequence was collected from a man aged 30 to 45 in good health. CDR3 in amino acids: CASSLFGGGASDTQYF. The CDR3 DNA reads TGTGCCAGCAGTTTGTTCGGCGGGGGGGCATCAGATACGCAGTATTTT.